These 25 T cell receptor beta chains originate from one sample sequenced in a study of blood T cells in healthy people across ages (dated by TCRdb to between 2015 and 2017). Library prep was done by 5' RACE. Sequencing instrument: Illumina HiSeq 2500. A second PCR of about 7 to 12 cycles was run with a J-beta primer mix and a sample-barcoded 5' primer. The public reads were reprocessed in TCRdb via fastp at Q25 and MiXCR, keeping in-frame beta chains. A single entry per CDR3 protein holds the most common genes and DNA from its merged rows. The sample contains roughly 700,000 distinct CDR3 sequences, roughly 32% of them found a single time. The ten largest clones capture about 16% of the sample. The specimen was blood. The receptors were gathered from a woman older than 75 in good health. Donor details come from another sample of the same person, matched by shared clones.

With respect to this clonotype: A read error may explain this, as a much larger clone is one base away. The rearrangement uses TRBV20-1 and TRBJ2-7, with 9 bases aligning to TRBD2. The V and J ends lost 3 bases and 12 bases, in that order; junction bases with no gene match: 9. The length of the CDR3 is 12 residues. Germline V gene sequence: CDR1 DFQATT, CDR2 SNEGSKA (reference sequence). The DNA for the CDR3 is TGCAGTGCTAGGACTAGCGGAGAGACCCGGTACTTC. Amino acids: CSARTSGETRYF.

This clonotype was seen repeatedly, ten times or more. The chain combines TRBV12-3 or TRBV12-4 with TRBJ2-7; D is unclear. There are 13 residues in the CDR3. The V gene lost 3 bases and the J gene lost 1 base, with 7 bases spanning the gap. Here the CDR3 DNA reads TGTGCCAGCAGTTTTCAGGAGTCCTACGAGCAGTACTTC. Its protein product is CASSFQESYEQYF.

The chain uses TRBV10-3 and TRBJ2-2; 7 positions match TRBD1. With 10 bases clipped from V and 0 bases from J, the junction kept 8 bases outside the gene matches. This CDR3 spans 15 amino acids. Looked up from germline, CDR1 is ENHRY and CDR2 is SYGVKD. For the CDR3, the DNA is TGTGCCACCCAACAGGGGTCCTCGAACACCGGGGAGCTGTTTTTT. This gives the protein CATQQGSSNTGELFF.

This clonotype was counted once. The chain links TRBV7-6 to TRBJ2-7; 8 bases match TRBD1. The J call may be wrong; the DNA end is better matched by TRBJ2-5. CDR1 is SGHVS, CDR2 FNYEAQ, per germline. The CDR3 loop spans 15 amino acids. The CDR3 is CASSLGSGGIETQYF. In DNA, the CDR3 is TGTGCCAGCAGCTTAGGCTCAGGGGGCATCGAGACCCAGTACTTC.

This clonotype was counted only a few times. This sequence joins TRBV7-9 and TRBJ2-1, with a possible D match to TRBD1 (5 bases). The J call could be wrong; TRBJ2-7 is a better fit for the DNA end. The V gene's germline CDR1 is SEHNR and CDR2 FQNEAQ (reference sequence). This CDR3 is built from 15 residues. The CDR3 loop is CASSYPGIAYNEQYF. CDR3 coding DNA: TGTGCCAGCAGCTACCCAGGGATAGCCTACAATGAGCAGTACTTC.

The table lists this clonotype with many counts. The J gene is TRBJ2-1, the V gene TRBV6-2 or TRBV6-3, with TRBD2 matching 12 bases. The CDR3 loop spans 16 amino acids. CDR1 is MNHEY and CDR2 is SVGEGT in the germline V gene. Trimming took 5 bases from V and 9 from J; bases not matched to a gene: 11. CDR3 in DNA: TGTGCCAGCAGTCCCTCTAGCGGGGGGGCCAGGATTGAGCAGTTCTTC. Its protein product is CASSPSSGGARIEQFF.

On this clonotype: This may arise from a read error, as a much more abundant clone is one base away. V usage is TRBV7-9 and J usage is TRBJ1-1, with D tentatively TRBD1 (5 bases). The CDR3 is 13 amino acids. Per the germline V gene, CDR1 is SEHNR and CDR2 is FQNEAQ (reference sequence). CDR3 in DNA: TGTGCCAACAGCCGGGACTCCGGGACGGAAGCTTTCTTT. Its protein product is CANSRDSGTEAFF.

The chain combines TRBV12-3 or TRBV12-4 with TRBJ2-4; D unclear. The CDR3 consists of 12 residues. With 5 bases removed from V and 3 bases from J, the gap between germline ends came to 5 bases. CDR3 loop: CASSPHKNIQYF. The CDR3 DNA reads as TGTGCCAGCAGTCCCCACAAAAACATTCAGTACTTC.

The rearrangement uses TRBV12-5 and TRBJ2-1; no clear D. The V end lost 3 bases, the J end lost 1 base, and 19 bases lay between the germline ends. CDR1 LGHNT and CDR2 FRNRAP come from the germline V gene. CDR3 length: 18 residues. CDR3 coding DNA: TGTGCTAGTGGTTTAAGGAGCCTCCTCGAAAGTTCCTACAATGAGCAGTTCTTC. This translates into CASGLRSLLESSYNEQFF.

Only one count was recorded for this clonotype. The J gene is TRBJ2-5, the V gene TRBV19; a weak D match, TRBD1 (6 bases). With 5 bases removed from V and 2 bases from J, the gap between germline ends came to 15 bases. Per the germline V gene, CDR1 is LNHDA and CDR2 is SQIVND (reference sequence). This CDR3 region has 15 residues. CDR3 sequence (DNA): TGTGCCAGTAGTTTTCGTCGAGGACAGCAAGAGACCCAGTACTTC. Amino acids: CASSFRRGQQETQYF.

This clonotype appeared many times. The chain couples TRBV5-1 to TRBJ2-4; 8 bases match TRBD1. The CDR3 is made up of 16 amino acids. Germline V gene data show CDR1 as SGHRS and CDR2 as YFSETQ. The trim removed 3 bases at V and 1 base at J, leaving 6 bases unmatched. This chain's CDR3 is CASSSIRQGAKNIQYF. The CDR3 DNA sequence: TGCGCCAGCAGCTCAATAAGACAGGGGGCCAAAAACATTCAGTACTTC.

V and J are TRBV15 and TRBJ2-7, with TRBD2 matching 8 bases. Germline lookup yields CDR1 LNHNV and CDR2 YYDKDF (reference sequence). This CDR3 region has 17 residues. Trimming took 2 bases from V and 2 from J; bases not matched to a gene: 11. The CDR3 region has the DNA TGTGCCACCAGCAGATGGGGGGGTAGCGGGGCAACCTACGAGCAGTACTTC. Protein sequence: CATSRWGGSGATYEQYF.

This clonotype was recorded many times. The chain has TRBV2 and TRBJ1-6; no clear D. The CDR3 is made up of 14 amino acids. Looked up from germline, CDR1 is SNHLY and CDR2 is FYNNEI. Trimming left V 4 bases short and J 9 bases short, with 13 bases between. CDR3 protein: CASSVNSLSSPLHF. CDR3 sequence (DNA): TGTGCCAGCAGTGTGAATAGCCTAAGTTCACCCCTCCACTTT.

This clonotype was seen many times. The CDR3 DNA reads TGTGCCAGCAGGGGAGGGGGGTATGGCTACACCTTC. It specifies CASRGGGYGYTF. The chain links TRBV2 to TRBJ1-2, with D tentatively TRBD1 (6 bases). Trimming took 6 bases from V and 5 from J, leaving 10 bases between them. CDR1 and CDR2 (germline): SNHLY, FYNNEI. The CDR3 length is 12 residues.

At least ten counts were recorded for this clonotype. The chain joins TRBV20-1 to TRBJ2-3, with D perhaps TRBD1 or TRBD2 (5 bases each). Germline V gives CDR1 DFQATT, CDR2 SNEGSKA (reference sequence). Trimming pared 3 bases from V and 6 bases from J, leaving 10 bases between. The CDR3 is 12 residues long. The CDR3 bases are TGCAGTGCTAGGCCGGGACCTGATACGCAGTATTTT. This codes for CSARPGPDTQYF.

This chain connects TRBV18 to TRBJ1-2; TRBD1 agrees at 8 bases. The CDR3 sequence is 15 residues long. CDR1 and CDR2 (germline): KGHSH, LQKENI. V shed 3 bases and J 4 bases; nucleotides not matched to a gene: 7. CDR3 in amino acids: CASSPGQAPFYGYTF. The CDR3 nucleotides are TGTGCCAGCTCACCGGGACAGGCTCCATTCTATGGCTACACCTTC.

This clonotype was counted at least ten times. The chain joins TRBV2 to TRBJ2-3; 8 bases map to TRBD1. The CDR3 covers 15 residues. The ends lost 5 bases at V and 7 bases at J; junction bases unmatched: 11. The germline gives CDR1 SNHLY, CDR2 FYNNEI. This chain's CDR3 is CASSPTGGSTNTQYF. In DNA, the CDR3 is TGTGCCAGCAGTCCAACAGGGGGGAGTACCAATACGCAGTATTTT.

This clonotype has just a few counts. This rearrangement joins TRBV6-1 to TRBJ2-3; D gene ambiguous. The CDR3 consists of 12 residues. V was clipped by 4 bases and J by 4 bases, with 6 bases between them. Germline V gene lookup returns CDR1 MNHNS and CDR2 SASEGT. CDR3 residues: CASSGTPDTQYF. CDR3 sequence (DNA): TGTGCCAGCAGTGGGACCCCAGATACGCAGTATTTT.

In its sample, this clonotype was seen many times. The CDR3 DNA follows: TGCAGTGCTAGGGAGACAGGGGGCTTGTCCAAAAACATTCAGTACTTC. Its protein is CSARETGGLSKNIQYF. This rearrangement joins TRBV20-1 to TRBJ2-4, with 10 nucleotides matching TRBD1. With V trimmed by 3 bases and J by 2 bases, 7 bases remained unmatched. The CDR3 totals 16 residues. Germline V gene sequence: CDR1 DFQATT, CDR2 SNEGSKA (reference sequence).

This clonotype occurred a few times. In DNA form, the CDR3 reads TGTGCCAGCAGCTCCGGGGGGCCCCGCACAGATACGCAGTATTTT. Protein product: CASSSGGPRTDTQYF. The chain links TRBV5-4 to TRBJ2-3; D possibly corresponds to TRBD2 (7 bases). Trimming stripped 3 bases from V and 1 base from J, with 12 bases between. This CDR3 spans 15 amino acids. Germline loops: CDR1 SGHNT, CDR2 YYREEE (reference sequence).

The CDR3 spells CSGARDGTVEQYF. CDR3 bases: TGCAGTGGAGCCCGGGACGGTACTGTCGAGCAGTACTTC. This chain connects TRBV20-1 to TRBJ2-7, with D possibly being TRBD1 or TRBD2 (5 bases each). The germline gives CDR1 DFQATT, CDR2 SNEGSKA (reference sequence). The CDR3 spans 13 residues. V was clipped by 7 bases and J by 6 bases, with 19 bases between them.

In this sample, this clonotype turned up a few times. The J gene is TRBJ2-1, the V gene TRBV20-1; D might be TRBD1 (6 bases). Germline-derived CDR1 and CDR2 are DFQATT and SNEGSKA (reference sequence). This CDR3 is 12 amino acids long. The CDR3, as DNA: TGCAGCGCCTCTGAGGGGGTCCATGAGCAGTTCTTC. Translation: CSASEGVHEQFF.

The gene calls are TRBV29-1 and TRBJ2-1; D possibly corresponds to TRBD2 (7 bases). Trimming pared 4 bases from V and 9 bases from J, leaving 16 bases between. Germline V gene sequence: CDR1 SQVTM, CDR2 ANQGSEA. The CDR3 spans 13 residues. The CDR3 nucleotides read TGCAGCGTTGGGGGGCTAGCGGAGGGTGAGCAGTTCTTC. Encoded protein: CSVGGLAEGEQFF.

This clonotype was detected ten times or more. J is TRBJ2-3 and V is TRBV5-6; no reliable D call. Germline CDR1 is SGHDT and CDR2 is YYEEEE. This CDR3 has 13 amino acids. V was cut by 3 bases and J by 0 bases, with 5 bases left in between. CDR3 loop: CASSSTSTDTQYF. The DNA of the CDR3 is TGTGCCAGCAGCTCGACTAGCACAGATACGCAGTATTTT.

This clonotype was seen at least ten times. The J gene is TRBJ1-2, the V gene TRBV5-6; tentatively, D is TRBD1 (5 bases). In germline, CDR1 is SGHDT, CDR2 YYEEEE. CDR3 size: 14 residues. Trimming removed 4 bases from V and 4 bases from J, with 14 bases in between. The CDR3, as DNA: TGTGCCAGCAGCCCATGGGGGGTCGGCTATGGCTACACCTTC. Its protein product is CASSPWGVGYGYTF.